The 21 T cell receptor beta chains in this list originate from one sample, sequenced in a study of T cells after yellow fever vaccination. One entry per CDR3 protein results from TCRdb running MiXCR on the 5' RACE reads. The top ten clones hold under 15% of a sample with 500,000 to 650,000 distinct CDR3 sequences, approximately 13% of them seen once. The specimen was PBMCs, collected on the day of the yellow fever booster vaccination. Every receptor here comes from a man between 25 and 39 years old who received the YFV17D yellow fever vaccine.

This clonotype occurred a few times. The gene calls are TRBV9 and TRBJ2-1, with 10 bases lining up with TRBD2. CDR3 size: 19 residues. V gave up 4 bases and J gave up 2 bases; unmatched junction bases: 15. CDR1 is SGDLS and CDR2 is YYNGEE in the germline V gene. Here the CDR3 reads CASSPTSLPLAGPYNEQFF. CDR3 sequence (DNA): TGTGCCAGCAGCCCTACGTCTTTGCCACTAGCGGGACCCTACAATGAGCAGTTCTTC.

This sequence joins TRBV20-1 and TRBJ2-6; D is ambiguous. The CDR3 contains 13 residues. CDR1 DFQATT and CDR2 SNEGSKA come from the germline V gene (reference sequence). Trimming left V 8 bases short and J 2 bases short, with 10 bases between. CDR3 DNA sequence: TGCAGTTCCCCTTTGCCTGGGGCCAACGTCCTGACTTTC. This gives the protein CSSPLPGANVLTF.

The rearrangement uses TRBV4-3 and TRBJ2-1, with 12 positions matching TRBD2. Germline V CDR1 and CDR2: LGHNA, YSLEER. Trimming took 3 bases from V and 12 from J; bases not matched to a gene: 12. The CDR3 has 16 residues. The CDR3 is CASSHLASGRATGQFF. The CDR3 DNA reads TGCGCCAGCAGCCACCTCGCTAGCGGGAGGGCCACAGGGCAGTTCTTC.

The chain recombines TRBV14 with TRBJ2-1; TRBD2 matches 11 bases. V shed 6 bases, J shed 4 bases, and the junction held 5 bases outside the gene matches. The CDR3 is 15 amino acids. Germline CDR1 and CDR2: SGHDN and FVKESK. The CDR3 reads CASRSSGRVYNEQFF. The CDR3 region has the DNA TGTGCCAGCAGGAGTAGCGGGAGGGTTTACAATGAGCAGTTCTTC. The full variable domain, completed using reference TRBV14 and TRBJ2-1, is EAGVTQFPSHSVIEKGQTVTLRCDPISGHDNLYWYRRVMGKEIKFLLHFVKESKQDESGMPNNRFLAERTGGTYSTLKVQPAELEDSGVYFCASRSSGRVYNEQFFGPGTRLTVL.

This clonotype has only a few counts. The J gene is TRBJ1-5, the V gene TRBV5-5; possibly TRBD1 for D (5 bases). This CDR3 spans 16 amino acids. Germline CDR1 SGHKS, CDR2 YYEKEE (reference sequence). V lost 1 base and J 3 bases, leaving 14 bases between the germline ends. The DNA of the CDR3 is TGTGCCAGCAGCTTGTGGTTTGGGGACTACAATCAGCCCCAGCATTTT. Translation: CASSLWFGDYNQPQHF. Full variable domain (outside the CDR3, taken from reference TRBV5-5 and TRBJ1-5): DAGVTQSPTHLIKTRGQQVTLRCSPISGHKSVSWYQQVLGQGPQFIFQYYEKEERGRGNFPDRFSARQFPNYSSELNVNALLLGDSALYLCASSLWFGDYNQPQHFGDGTRLSIL.

This clonotype turned up a few times. The chain has TRBV7-2 and TRBJ2-5, with D possibly being TRBD1 (6 bases). Germline CDR1 and CDR2: SGHTA and FQGNSA. The CDR3 totals 15 residues. V lost 6 bases to trimming and J lost 1 base, with 15 bases between them. Written as DNA, the CDR3 is TGTGCCAGCAGAACCACCGGACAGACCCAAGAGACCCAGTACTTC. This encodes CASRTTGQTQETQYF.

The gene calls are TRBV7-9 and TRBJ1-4, with D possibly matching TRBD1 (5 bases). Trimming left V 2 bases short and J 4 bases short, with 11 bases between. The CDR3 has 15 amino acids. Per the germline V gene, CDR1 is SEHNR and CDR2 is FQNEAQ (reference sequence). The DNA for the CDR3 is TGTGCCAGCAGCTTAATGGACACAGATAATGAAAAACTGTTTTTT. It codes for CASSLMDTDNEKLFF.

This clonotype was counted only a few times. The gene calls are TRBV7-9 and TRBJ2-3; D not certain. The germline gives CDR1 SEHNR, CDR2 FQNEAQ (reference sequence). CDR3 length: 13 amino acids. Between the trimmed V and J ends, which lost 1 base and 4 bases, there was a span of 6 bases. CDR3 bases: TGTGCCAGCAGCTTAGAAGTTCCAGATACGCAGTATTTT. Protein: CASSLEVPDTQYF.

This clonotype was counted between two and nine times. The chain combines TRBV7-3 with TRBJ2-1, with D hard to call. CDR1 is SGHTA, CDR2 FQGTGA, per germline. Trimming took off 4 bases at V and 1 base at J, with 11 bases between the two ends. The CDR3 has 15 residues. This CDR3 is CASSSLGGSYNEQFF. CDR3 sequence (DNA): TGTGCCAGCAGCTCCCTCGGCGGTTCCTACAATGAGCAGTTCTTC.

There are many counts of this clonotype. This chain joins TRBV28 and TRBJ2-7, with D possibly matching TRBD1 (5 bases). The CDR3 contains 15 residues. V shed 7 bases and J shed 0 bases, with 16 bases lying between them. Germline CDR1 and CDR2: MDHEN and SYDVKM. CDR3 bases: TGTGCCAGCACTTTCTACAGGTTAAGCTCCTACGAGCAGTACTTC. Its translation is CASTFYRLSSYEQYF.

The chain couples TRBV7-8 to TRBJ1-1; D uncertain. V was pared by 5 bases and J by 1 base, with 8 bases between. This CDR3 is built from 13 residues. Per germline, CDR1 SGHVS and CDR2 FQNEAQ. Here the CDR3 DNA reads TGTGCCAGCAGCCTACACCAGAACACTGAAGCTTTCTTT. Its protein product is CASSLHQNTEAFF. The full variable domain, completed using reference TRBV7-8 and TRBJ1-1, is GAGVSQSPRYKVAKRGQDVALRCDPISGHVSLFWYQQALGQGPEFLTYFQNEAQLDKSGLPSDRFFAERPEGSVSTLKIQRTQQEDSAVYLCASSLHQNTEAFFGQGTRLTVV.

The V gene is TRBV5-4, the J gene TRBJ2-7, with D hard to call. V lost 0 bases, J lost 2 bases, and 12 bases lay in between. The CDR3 consists of 15 residues. The germline V gene has CDR1 SGHNT and CDR2 YYREEE (reference sequence). CDR3 loop: CASSLGKRLTYEQYF. CDR3 sequence (DNA): TGTGCCAGCAGCTTGGGCAAGCGTCTTACCTACGAGCAGTACTTC.

The chain uses TRBV6-2 or TRBV6-3 and TRBJ2-7, with TRBD1 matching 10 bases. The CDR3 consists of 15 residues. The germline V gene encodes CDR1 MNHEY and CDR2 SVGEGT. V lost 2 bases, J lost 2 bases, and 3 bases stayed unmatched. CDR3 protein: CASSYRGTGAYEQYF. The CDR3 DNA follows: TGTGCCAGCAGTTACCGGGGGACAGGGGCCTACGAGCAGTACTTC.

The chain links TRBV7-2 to TRBJ2-7, with 9 bases that match TRBD2. There are 16 residues in the CDR3. Germline values: CDR1 SGHTA, CDR2 FQGNSA. Losses at the gene ends were 4 bases for V and 5 bases for J; bases not matched to a gene: 12. The CDR3 nucleotides are TGTGCCAGCAGCTGGAGGCGGCCTAGCGGGATAAACGAGCAGTACTTC. Translating gives CASSWRRPSGINEQYF. The full variable domain, in which reference TRBV7-2 and TRBJ2-7 provide the parts outside the CDR3, is GAGVSQSPSNKVTEKGKDVELRCDPISGHTALYWYRQSLGQGLEFLIYFQGNSAPDKSGLPSDRFSAERTGGSVSTLTIQRTQQEDSAVYLCASSWRRPSGINEQYFGPGTRLTVT.

This clonotype came up a few times. The CDR3 coding sequence is TGTGCCAGCAGGGACGGATACAATGAGCAGTTCTTC. Protein: CASRDGYNEQFF. The V gene is TRBV6-6, the J gene TRBJ2-1; no clear D. From germline, CDR1 is MNHNY and CDR2 SVGAGI (reference sequence). V was cut by 6 bases and J by 4 bases, with 7 bases left in between. This CDR3 has 12 amino acids.

This clonotype was counted a few times. This chain links TRBV20-1 with TRBJ2-7, with 8 bases matching TRBD2. V was clipped by 0 bases and J by 2 bases; unmatched bases: 6. The CDR3 runs 15 residues. The germline V gene has CDR1 DFQATT and CDR2 SNEGSKA (reference sequence). The CDR3 region is CSARDTSGPPYEQYF. The CDR3 nucleotides are TGCAGTGCTAGAGACACTAGCGGCCCTCCCTACGAGCAGTACTTC.

This clonotype has a handful of counts. The chain links TRBV5-1 to TRBJ2-1, with no clear D. Germline V lookup: CDR1 SGHRS, CDR2 YFSETQ. Trimming took 0 bases from V and 8 from J, leaving 6 bases between them. The CDR3 loop spans 12 amino acids. This CDR3 reads CASSLELHEQFF. Here the CDR3 DNA reads TGCGCCAGCAGCTTGGAGCTCCATGAGCAGTTCTTC.

The table lists this clonotype with a few counts. The chain links TRBV6-1 to TRBJ1-2; the match to TRBD1 covers 9 bases. The CDR3 is made up of 15 amino acids. The V gene end was trimmed by 5 bases and the J gene end by 4 bases; junction bases not matched to a gene: 8. Per the germline V gene, CDR1 is MNHNS and CDR2 is SASEGT. Written as DNA, the CDR3 is TGTGCCAGCAGTCAGGGACAGGGTCGACTCTATGGCTACACCTTC. This codes for CASSQGQGRLYGYTF.

This clonotype was recorded many times. The rearrangement uses TRBV12-3 or TRBV12-4 and TRBJ2-1; possible D gene TRBD2, 5 bases. V lost 0 bases and J 15 bases, leaving 15 bases between the germline ends. The CDR3 is made up of 13 amino acids. This CDR3 is CASSLAGAHDAFF. CDR3 DNA sequence: TGTGCCAGCAGTTTAGCGGGAGCTCACGATGCGTTCTTC.

J is TRBJ2-7 and V is TRBV25-1; TRBD1 matches at 8 bases. Trimming took 3 bases from V and 2 from J; bases not matched to a gene: 6. This CDR3 contains 15 residues. CDR1 and CDR2 (germline): MGHDK, SYGVNS. CDR3 sequence: CASSDLGTGTYEQYF. The CDR3 DNA reads TGTGCCAGCAGTGACTTAGGGACAGGTACCTACGAGCAGTACTTC.

This clonotype was counted only a few times. The rearrangement uses TRBV20-1 and TRBJ2-1, with 7 nucleotides matching TRBD2. The CDR3 spans 13 residues. CDR1 is DFQATT and CDR2 is SNEGSKA in the germline V gene (reference sequence). J was trimmed by 7 bases and V by 0 bases; bases with no gene match: 3. CDR3 sequence (DNA): TGCAGTGCTAGAGAGGCTAGCGGTAATGAGCAGTTCTTC. It encodes CSAREASGNEQFF.